This entry lists 8 T cell receptor beta chains sequenced from one sample in a study of blood T cell repertoires in COVID-19. The repertoire was sequenced with immunoSEQ multiplex PCR; TCRdb's copy has only in-frame clones and lacks some. Of roughly 150,000 clones listed, 85% to 90% are singletons. The specimen was peripheral blood. These receptors were collected from a woman in her forties with acute or convalescent COVID-19.

This chain uses TRBV3-1 (or the pseudogene TRBV3-2) with TRBJ2-3; TRBD1 matches at 7 bases. Germline V lookup: CDR1 LGHDT, CDR2 YNNKEL (reference sequence). V lost 5 bases and J lost 2; bases outside the gene matches: 7. The CDR3 extends over 15 amino acids. The CDR3 protein is CASSTRDRPTDTQYF. CDR3 DNA sequence: TGTGCCAGCAGCACCCGGGACAGACCCACAGATACGCAGTATTTT.

This sequence joins TRBV28 and TRBJ2-4, with a possible D match to TRBD1 (5 bases). Germline V gives CDR1 MDHEN, CDR2 SYDVKM. Deletions cut 6 bases from V and 4 bases from J, with 13 bases between. This CDR3 contains 14 residues. CDR3 protein: CASRYDSPKNIQYF. The CDR3 DNA reads TGTGCCAGCAGATACGACAGCCCGAAAAACATTCAGTACTTC.

This chain connects TRBV5-1 to TRBJ2-1; a possible D gene is TRBD1 (6 bases). Germline CDR1 SGHRS, CDR2 YFSETQ. V was pared by 1 base and J by 4 bases, with 12 bases between. This CDR3 is 15 amino acids long. CDR3 loop: CASSLRQDNYNEQFF. The CDR3 region has the DNA TGCGCCAGCAGCTTGAGACAGGACAATTACAATGAGCAGTTCTTC.

The chain employs TRBV7-3 and TRBJ2-7; D is possibly TRBD1 (6 bases). Per the germline V gene, CDR1 is SGHTA and CDR2 is FQGTGA. CDR3 size: 13 residues. V was clipped by 3 bases and J by 2 bases, with 8 bases between them. The CDR3 nucleotides read TGTGCCAGCAGCTTGGACAGTACCTACGAGCAGTACTTC. It specifies CASSLDSTYEQYF.

V is TRBV6-5 and J is TRBJ2-1; 8 nucleotides agree with TRBD2. The V gene end was trimmed by 5 bases and the J gene end by 4 bases; junction bases not matched to a gene: 7. In germline, CDR1 is MNHEY, CDR2 SVGAGI. The CDR3 is made up of 15 amino acids. CDR3 loop: CASSISGSPYNEQFF. CDR3 coding DNA: TGTGCCAGCAGTATAAGCGGGAGCCCTTACAATGAGCAGTTCTTC.

The chain has TRBV9 and TRBJ1-4, with a weak D call TRBD1 (5 bases). CDR1 and CDR2 from the germline V gene are SGDLS and YYNGEE. V was trimmed by 4 bases and J by 4 bases, leaving 17 bases between them. The CDR3 totals 16 residues. The CDR3 DNA follows: TGTGCCAGCAGCCCCCGGCAGGGTCGTTATAATGAAAAACTGTTTTTT. Protein product: CASSPRQGRYNEKLFF. The entire variable domain, with the rest obtained from reference TRBV9 and TRBJ1-4, is as follows: DSGVTQTPKHLITATGQRVTLRCSPRSGDLSVYWYQQSLDQGLQFLIQYYNGEERAKGNILERFSAQQFPDLHSELNLSSLELGDSALYFCASSPRQGRYNEKLFFGSGTQLSVL.

The V and J genes are TRBV7-8 and TRBJ1-6; D remains ambiguous. CDR3 length: 15 amino acids. The germline V gene has CDR1 SGHVS and CDR2 FQNEAQ. The V end was cut by 1 base, the J end by 9 bases, with 13 bases between. The CDR3 loop reads CASSLGLELGSPLHF. CDR3 DNA: TGTGCCAGCAGCTTAGGACTGGAGTTGGGTTCACCCCTCCACTTT.

This chain connects TRBV5-6 to TRBJ2-4; the D gene is possibly TRBD1 (6 bases). The CDR3 extends over 14 amino acids. The V and J ends lost 0 bases and 5 bases respectively, with 9 bases between them. CDR1 and CDR2 (germline): SGHDT, YYEEEE. In DNA form, the CDR3 reads TGTGCCAGCAGCTTGGGGGGGCTACAAAACATTCAGTACTTC. It is translated as CASSLGGLQNIQYF.